This TCR beta chain was identified during a study of cytomegalovirus exposure and HLA in healthy donors. Study-level points and caveats: Trimming of TCR beta V- and J-genes showed a link, identified in a later analysis, to a missense DCLRE1C variant. Reportedly, TCR beta sequences accurately predicted HLA-A and HLA-B alleles in most subjects. Across HLA loci, a later analysis found differing TCR association rates, with DRB1 most and HLA-C fewest.

The PCR had 60 Vbeta and 13 Jbeta primers. Sequenced by immunoSEQ multiplex PCR; TCRdb stores in-frame clones only, minus some. The sample holds around 100,000 clones, 60% to 80% seen once. Of note for this clone: As yet, its antigen is unknown.

In germline, CDR1 is LGHNA, CDR2 YNFKEQ. V dropped 2 bases and J dropped 1; count of bases not matched to a gene: 7. The CDR3 runs to 17 residues. The sequenced material came from PBMCs. The chain joins TRBV4-2 to TRBJ2-3; 9 positions agree with TRBD1. The receptor comes from a man aged 55 to 70 in good health and CMV-seropositive. This CDR3 reads CASSQPTGGVGTDTQYF. The CDR3 coding sequence is TGTGCCAGCAGCCAACCCACAGGGGGCGTAGGCACAGATACGCAGTATTTT.